Listed here are 28 T cell receptor beta chains from one sample, sequenced in a study of cytomegalovirus exposure and HLA in healthy donors (dated by TCRdb to about 2017). Libraries were prepared through the immunoSEQ multiplex PCR assay. For the multiplex PCR, a mixture combining 60 forward primers for TCR Vbeta segments and 13 reverse primers for TCR Jbeta segments was used. The table was pulled from immuneACCESS by TCRdb, which kept in-frame rearrangements only. Such tables lose some clones; where checked, under half of the loss comes from unresolved V genes, and the rest has no known cause. The table for this sample lists under 100,000 clones; around 70% of them were counted only once. The biggest ten clones account for approximately 15% of the sample. Sequencing was performed on PBMCs. These receptor sequences come from a woman in her fifties or sixties in good health and CMV-seropositive.

This chain joins TRBV7-3 and TRBJ2-2, with 13 nucleotides matching TRBD2. The trim removed 8 bases at V and 2 bases at J, leaving 11 bases unmatched. This CDR3 comprises 18 residues. Per germline, CDR1 SGHTA and CDR2 FQGTGA. The CDR3 DNA is TGTGCCAGCGCCCCCGGAGGACTAGCGGGAGCTAACACCGGGGAGCTGTTTTTT. Its protein is CASAPGGLAGANTGELFF. The variable domain in full, completed from reference TRBV7-3 and TRBJ2-2, reads GAGVSQTPSNKVTEKGKYVELRCDPISGHTALYWYRQSLGQGPEFLIYFQGTGAADDSGLPNDRFFAVRPEGSVSTLKIQRTERGDSAVYLCASAPGGLAGANTGELFFGEGSRLTVL.

The chain joins TRBV11-3 to TRBJ2-5; D is possibly TRBD2 (6 bases). The tail of the sequence fits TRBJ2-7 better, so the J call may be wrong. This CDR3 has 15 amino acids. Germline V gene sequence: CDR1 SGHNT, CDR2 YENEEA. CDR3 DNA: TGTGCCAGCAGCTTAGGTCCGGGAGACGCCTACGAGCAGTACTTC. Amino acids: CASSLGPGDAYEQYF.

The J gene is TRBJ1-1, the V gene TRBV19; TRBD1 aligns across 7 bases. The trim removed 5 bases at V and 4 bases at J, leaving 7 bases unmatched. Germline CDR1 is LNHDA and CDR2 is SQIVND (reference sequence). The CDR3 totals 14 residues. The CDR3 DNA reads TGTGCCAGTAGTGTCGACAGGGAGGTCACTGAAGCTTTCTTT. Translating gives CASSVDREVTEAFF.

J is TRBJ1-4 and V is TRBV15; D not certain. The CDR3 is 13 residues long. Germline CDR1 LNHNV, CDR2 YYDKDF (reference sequence). V shed 4 bases and J shed 7 bases, with 10 bases lying between them. CDR3 bases: TGTGCCACCAGCATACAGACATCTGAAAAACTGTTTTTT. It encodes CATSIQTSEKLFF.

The chain recombines TRBV5-1 with TRBJ1-1; 8 bases match TRBD1. Germline lookup yields CDR1 SGHRS and CDR2 YFSETQ. The CDR3 is 15 residues long. V lost 3 bases, J lost 6 bases, and 10 bases stayed unmatched. CDR3 DNA sequence: TGCGCCAGCAGCTCCCAGACAGGGGTTCGGGCTGAAGCTTTCTTT. Amino acids: CASSSQTGVRAEAFF.

This clone turned up a few times. This chain uses TRBV30 with TRBJ1-6, with 7 positions matching TRBD1. Germline V gives CDR1 GTSNPN, CDR2 SVGIG (reference sequence). V shed 0 bases, J shed 5 bases, and the junction held 4 bases outside the gene matches. CDR3 length: 15 residues. The chain's CDR3 is CAWSVLDRDNSPLHF. CDR3 nucleotides: TGTGCCTGGAGTGTACTCGACAGGGATAATTCACCCCTCCACTTT.

The chain couples TRBV5-5 to TRBJ1-1; no clear D. The CDR3 loop spans 13 amino acids. Trimming shortened V by 2 bases and J by 4 bases, and 9 bases separated the two germline ends. Germline V gene lookup returns CDR1 SGHKS and CDR2 YYEKEE (reference sequence). The CDR3 loop reads CASSLVQFTEAFF. The CDR3 DNA reads as TGTGCCAGCAGCTTAGTACAGTTCACTGAAGCTTTCTTT.

The V and J genes are TRBV6-1 and TRBJ2-7; D unresolved. Trimming shortened V by 5 bases and J by 1 base, and 6 bases separated the two germline ends. Germline CDR1 MNHNS, CDR2 SASEGT. The CDR3 extends over 12 amino acids. The CDR3 sequence is CASSMESYEQYF. The DNA of the CDR3 is TGTGCCAGCAGTATGGAGTCCTACGAGCAGTACTTC.

This clone was counted a few times. This sample includes further DNA sequences coding for the same CDR3. This chain connects TRBV5-1 to TRBJ1-2; 7 nucleotides match TRBD1. V was pared by 0 bases and J by 8 bases, with 4 bases of the junction left unmatched. The CDR3 is made up of 13 amino acids. Germline CDR1 reads SGHRS; CDR2 reads YFSETQ. The CDR3 DNA reads TGCGCCAGCAGCTTGGGGGGGACAGCCGGCTACACCTTC. Protein product: CASSLGGTAGYTF.

The gene calls are TRBV5-4 and TRBJ1-2, with TRBD1 matching over 8 bases. Germline V gene data show CDR1 as SGHNT and CDR2 as YYREEE (reference sequence). The CDR3 contains 16 residues. J gave up 4 bases and V 1 base, and 9 bases lay outside the gene matches. The CDR3 DNA follows: TGTGCCAGCAGCTTGCGGACAGGGACAAACTCCTATGGCTACACCTTC. It encodes CASSLRTGTNSYGYTF.

V usage is TRBV7-3 and J usage is TRBJ1-1, with D possibly being TRBD1 (5 bases). CDR3 length: 12 amino acids. The germline gives CDR1 SGHTA, CDR2 FQGTGA. The V end was cut by 10 bases, the J end by 0 bases, with 9 bases between. In DNA form, the CDR3 reads TGTGCCACCCCGACAGTGAACACTGAAGCTTTCTTT. This encodes CATPTVNTEAFF.

The chain employs TRBV28 and TRBJ1-1; D is perhaps TRBD1 (6 bases). The CDR3 consists of 17 residues. Germline assignment: CDR1 MDHEN and CDR2 SYDVKM. Trimming stripped 6 bases from V and 0 bases from J, with 20 bases between. The CDR3 reads CASRIGHRDIMNTEAFF. CDR3 nucleotide sequence: TGTGCCAGCAGAATAGGACACCGGGACATCATGAACACTGAAGCTTTCTTT.

This sequence joins TRBV7-9 and TRBJ1-1, with TRBD1 identical over 7 bases. The trim removed 4 bases at V and 0 bases at J, leaving 11 bases unmatched. Germline CDR1 is SEHNR and CDR2 is FQNEAQ (reference sequence). CDR3 length: 17 amino acids. The CDR3 region has the DNA TGTGCCAGCAGCTACGGGACAGTAGGAAGTATGAACACTGAAGCTTTCTTT. Translated: CASSYGTVGSMNTEAFF.

The chain uses TRBV4-1 and TRBJ2-7; 7 bases line up with TRBD1. There are 17 residues in the CDR3. The V and J ends lost 3 bases and 8 bases, in that order; junction bases with no gene match: 19. The germline V gene has CDR1 MGHRA and CDR2 YSYEKL. For the CDR3, the DNA is TGCGCCAGCAGCCATCATCTCCCCGACAGGGCGGGTAACAAGCAGTACTTC. Encoded protein: CASSHHLPDRAGNKQYF.

This clone showed up just a few times. The chain joins TRBV5-4 to TRBJ2-7, with 8 bases fitting TRBD2. In germline, CDR1 is SGHNT, CDR2 YYREEE (reference sequence). Losses at the gene ends were 1 base for V and 5 bases for J; bases not matched to a gene: 11. This CDR3 has 16 residues. CDR3 sequence reads: CASSLRSSGPRDEQYF. CDR3 coding DNA: TGTGCCAGCAGCTTGCGGTCTAGCGGGCCACGGGACGAGCAGTACTTC.

The rearrangement links TRBV7-8 to TRBJ1-1; 8 positions match TRBD1. J gave up 6 bases and V 5 bases, and 8 bases lay outside the gene matches. The CDR3 is 14 residues long. CDR1 and CDR2 (germline): SGHVS, FQNEAQ. Written as DNA, the CDR3 is TGTGCCAGCAGCCCCCAGGGGGCGAGCGCTGAAGCTTTCTTT. Protein: CASSPQGASAEAFF.

The V call is TRBV6-6, the J call TRBJ2-7, with 8 bases fitting TRBD1. The V segment lost 6 bases and the J segment 4 bases; nucleotides outside the gene matches: 8. In germline, CDR1 is MNHNY, CDR2 SVGAGI (reference sequence). The CDR3 totals 14 residues. CDR3 protein: CASRHGTGEYEQYF. The CDR3 coding sequence is TGTGCCAGCAGACACGGGACAGGAGAATACGAGCAGTACTTC.

This chain connects TRBV6-5 to TRBJ2-3, with 12 positions matching TRBD2. The CDR3 extends over 13 amino acids. Germline CDR1 reads MNHEY; CDR2 reads SVGAGI. The J segment lost 7 bases and the V segment lost 8 bases, leaving 4 bases of the junction unmatched. CDR3 nucleotides: TGTGCCAGCGGACTAGCGGGATCGAATACGCAGTATTTT. It codes for CASGLAGSNTQYF.

The chain is built from TRBV20-1 and TRBJ2-1, with D uncertain. Germline V lookup: CDR1 DFQATT, CDR2 SNEGSKA (reference sequence). This CDR3 spans 11 amino acids. The V end was cut by 6 bases, the J end by 8 bases, with 11 bases between. The CDR3 sequence: CSARPGYEQFF. CDR3 DNA: TGCAGTGCCCGCCCCGGGTATGAGCAGTTCTTC.

CDR3 sequence: CASSAGTSGRDTQYF. CDR3 in DNA: TGTGCCAGCTCAGCCGGGACTAGCGGGAGAGATACGCAGTATTTT. The V gene is TRBV18, the J gene TRBJ2-3; 14 positions agree with TRBD2. This CDR3 has 15 residues. From germline, CDR1 is KGHSH and CDR2 LQKENI. With 5 bases clipped from V and 5 bases from J, the junction kept 3 bases outside the gene matches.

This clone was observed a handful of times. This chain connects TRBV2 to TRBJ1-4; D is uncertain. V was clipped by 5 bases and J by 8 bases, with 15 bases between them. Germline assignment: CDR1 SNHLY and CDR2 FYNNEI. The CDR3 has 14 amino acids. The CDR3 spells CASSIHTGGEKLFF. CDR3 nucleotides: TGTGCCAGCAGTATCCACACGGGTGGAGAAAAACTGTTTTTT.

The table lists this clone with a few counts. J is TRBJ2-2 and V is TRBV11-2; 8 bases match TRBD2. The germline gives CDR1 SGHAT, CDR2 FQNNGV. The CDR3 spans 17 residues. V was clipped by 5 bases and J by 1 base; unmatched bases: 9. The CDR3 region is CASSLTSAGMNTGELFF. CDR3 DNA sequence: TGTGCCAGCAGCCTGACTAGCGCGGGAATGAACACCGGGGAGCTGTTTTTT.

The rearrangement joins TRBV2 to TRBJ1-1; 7 positions match TRBD1. The junction had 14 bases not matched to a gene; V was cut back by 6 bases and J by 1 base. Germline CDR1 reads SNHLY; CDR2 reads FYNNEI. The CDR3 contains 17 residues. CDR3 protein: CASRVRGTAGSNTEAFF. For the CDR3, the DNA is TGTGCCAGCAGGGTCAGGGGGACGGCTGGATCGAACACTGAAGCTTTCTTT.

This clone was detected a few times. The gene calls are TRBV6-5 and TRBJ2-2, with D tentatively TRBD2 (6 bases). V dropped 8 bases and J dropped 4 bases, with 14 bases sitting between them. Germline loops: CDR1 MNHEY, CDR2 SVGAGI. The CDR3 has 14 residues. The CDR3 sequence: CASRTGVLTGELFF. The CDR3 DNA reads TGTGCCAGCCGTACGGGGGTCCTCACCGGGGAGCTGTTTTTT.

The gene calls are TRBV28 and TRBJ2-3; D gene uncertain. Germline V gene lookup returns CDR1 MDHEN and CDR2 SYDVKM. Trimming took off 1 base at V and 2 bases at J, with 4 bases between the two ends. The CDR3 has 13 residues. The CDR3 DNA is TGTGCCAGCAGTTTATCAGACACAGATACGCAGTATTTT. Its translation is CASSLSDTDTQYF. Complete variable domain (other parts from reference TRBV28 and TRBJ2-3): DVKVTQSSRYLVKRTGEKVFLECVQDMDHENMFWYRQDPGLGLRLIYFSYDVKMKEKGDIPEGYSVSREKKERFSLILESASTNQTSMYLCASSLSDTDTQYFGPGTRLTVL.

The rearrangement links TRBV7-8 to TRBJ2-2; a weak D match, TRBD2 (6 bases). V was shortened by 5 bases and J by 5 bases, with 12 bases between the two germline ends. This CDR3 is built from 14 residues. CDR1 and CDR2 (germline): SGHVS, FQNEAQ. The CDR3 DNA reads TGTGCCAGCAGCCCCGTTCGGGGGACCGGGGAGCTGTTTTTT. This translates into CASSPVRGTGELFF.

The V call is TRBV4-1, the J call TRBJ2-2, with D possibly being TRBD1 (5 bases). Germline V lookup: CDR1 MGHRA, CDR2 YSYEKL. This CDR3 has 16 residues. The V end lost 3 bases, the J end lost 3 bases, and 14 bases lay between the germline ends. CDR3 loop: CASSQRPPTDTGELFF. CDR3 in DNA: TGCGCCAGCAGCCAGAGGCCCCCGACAGACACCGGGGAGCTGTTTTTT.

The chain recombines TRBV4-3 with TRBJ2-3; no clear D gene. V lost 1 base and J lost 12, with 8 bases in between. The CDR3 is made up of 11 amino acids. Per germline, CDR1 LGHNA and CDR2 YSLEER. The CDR3 DNA reads as TGCGCCAGCAGCCAAGGAAGCCGACAGTATTTT. Residues: CASSQGSRQYF.